This T cell receptor beta chain was profiled in a study of lung T cells in sarcoidosis with Löfgren's syndrome. Background on the study: CD4+ T cells build up in sarcoidosis bronchoalveolar lavage fluid. Löfgren's syndrome patients were the main repertoire analysis focus. Findings and limits, study-wide: Shared TRAV12-1 and TRBV2 CDR3 motifs were reported across several patients. The most expanded V genes in Löfgren's patients were reportedly TRAV12-1 and TRBV2.

Concerning this clonotype itself: Its specificity is unknown.

TCRdb used MiXCR to reprocess the reads, holding one entry per CDR3 protein. The table includes roughly 63,000 distinct CDR3 sequences, roughly 20% detected once. The V gene's germline CDR1 is SGHAT and CDR2 FQDESV (reference sequence). The CDR3 is made up of 15 amino acids. Trimming removed 1 base at V and 5 bases at J, with 12 bases between. This sequence was found in a human donor with sarcoidosis (Löfgren's syndrome or another form), or a control subject (not recorded which). This chain uses TRBV11-1 with TRBJ2-1, with D perhaps matching TRBD1 or TRBD2 (6 bases each). Sequenced input: CD4+ T cells from PBMCs. The CDR3 protein is CASSLVRGDDNEQFF. DNA for the CDR3: TGTGCCAGCAGCTTAGTGAGGGGGGACGACAATGAGCAGTTCTTC.